This TCR beta chain was profiled in a study of blood T cell repertoires in COVID-19. Study-level information: Recovered participants had two consecutive negative NP/OP PCR tests, healthcare professional clearance, or symptom resolution. T cells, B-cell-depleted T cells, or PBMCs supplied cDNA or gDNA.

Those enrolled, adults aged 18 to 89 years, came from roughly 22 US areas. Researchers sorted participants into cohorts using their self-reported clinical history. Measured with immunoSEQ multiplex PCR; TCRdb has only the in-frame clones, and not every one. The sample lists 200,000 to 250,000 clones, approximately 87% seen once, with roughly 3.2% in the top ten. The CDR3 contains 15 residues. Germline assignment: CDR1 SGHRS and CDR2 YFSETQ. Trimming removed 1 base from V and 2 bases from J; junction bases left unmatched: 3. The chain joins TRBV5-1 to TRBJ2-7, with 10 bases that match TRBD2. The sequence was obtained from a woman aged 45 to 65 in a cohort exposed to, infected with or recovered from COVID-19 (not recorded which). The specimen was PBMCs or T cells enriched from blood (not recorded which). The CDR3: CASSLNSGGTYEQYF. In DNA, the CDR3 is TGCGCCAGCAGCTTGAATAGCGGGGGGACCTACGAGCAGTACTTC.